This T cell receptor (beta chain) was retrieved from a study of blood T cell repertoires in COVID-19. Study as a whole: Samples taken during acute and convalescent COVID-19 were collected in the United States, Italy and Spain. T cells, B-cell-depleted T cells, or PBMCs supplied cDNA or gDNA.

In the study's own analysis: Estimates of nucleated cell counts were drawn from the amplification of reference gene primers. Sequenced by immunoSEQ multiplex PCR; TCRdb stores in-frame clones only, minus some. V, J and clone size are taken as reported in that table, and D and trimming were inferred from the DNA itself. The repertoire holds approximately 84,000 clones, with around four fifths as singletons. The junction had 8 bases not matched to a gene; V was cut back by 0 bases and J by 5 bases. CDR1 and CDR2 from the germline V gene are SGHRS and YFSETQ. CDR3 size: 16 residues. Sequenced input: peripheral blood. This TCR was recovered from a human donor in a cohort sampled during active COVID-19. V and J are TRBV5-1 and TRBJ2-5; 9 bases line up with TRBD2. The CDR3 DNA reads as TGCGCCAGCAGCTTGGGACTAGCGGTCGGAAGGGAGACCCAGTACTTC. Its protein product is CASSLGLAVGRETQYF.